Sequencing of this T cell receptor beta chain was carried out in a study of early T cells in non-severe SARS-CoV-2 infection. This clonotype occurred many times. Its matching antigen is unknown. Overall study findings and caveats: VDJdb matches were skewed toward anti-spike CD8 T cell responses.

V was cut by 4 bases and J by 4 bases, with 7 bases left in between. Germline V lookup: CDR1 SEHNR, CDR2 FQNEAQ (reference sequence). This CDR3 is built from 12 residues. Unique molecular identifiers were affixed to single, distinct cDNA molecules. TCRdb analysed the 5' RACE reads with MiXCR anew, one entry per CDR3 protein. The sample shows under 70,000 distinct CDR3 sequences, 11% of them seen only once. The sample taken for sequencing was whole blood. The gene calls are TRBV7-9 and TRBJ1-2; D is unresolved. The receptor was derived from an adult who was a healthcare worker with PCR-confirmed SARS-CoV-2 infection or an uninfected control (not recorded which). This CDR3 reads CASSSEAYGYTF. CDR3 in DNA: TGTGCCAGCAGCTCCGAAGCCTATGGCTACACCTTC.